The rows below give T cell receptor beta chains drawn from one sample of a study of T cell repertoires in cytomegalovirus infection. TCRdb processed the reads anew with MiXCR; each CDR3 protein has one entry. The sample has 200,000 to 300,000 distinct CDR3 sequences; 8% to 9.5% are singletons. The sequenced sample was PBMCs. The source is a human donor in good health (CMV status not recorded). Some clones in this sample may be carry-over from other donors' samples. Both conserved end residues are part of each CDR3. The size field is filled for only some rows; it gives once, few, many or a size class.

clone size	CDR3 length	V gene	CDR3 protein
-	14	TRBV20-1	CSASIGSRQYEQFF
many	15	TRBV7-2	CASSLGSAGQETQYF
-	14	TRBV20-1	CSAREQGWDEKLFF
many	14	TRBV29-1	CSVRTGGANYGYTF
many	16	TRBV7-2	CASSLVAGPAADTQYF
-	15	TRBV23-1	CASSQLMGDGEKLFF
many	15	TRBV7-3	CASSPTGTSNYEQYF
many	13	TRBV7-2	CASSVQGYTEAFF
many	16	TRBV12-3/TRBV12-4	CASSLTGVDSNQPQHF
few	17	TRBV12-5	CASGLVRDKTGRNEQFF
many	15	TRBV7-2	CASSLANIGAQPQHF
many	13	TRBV6-1	CASSRDFAGELFF